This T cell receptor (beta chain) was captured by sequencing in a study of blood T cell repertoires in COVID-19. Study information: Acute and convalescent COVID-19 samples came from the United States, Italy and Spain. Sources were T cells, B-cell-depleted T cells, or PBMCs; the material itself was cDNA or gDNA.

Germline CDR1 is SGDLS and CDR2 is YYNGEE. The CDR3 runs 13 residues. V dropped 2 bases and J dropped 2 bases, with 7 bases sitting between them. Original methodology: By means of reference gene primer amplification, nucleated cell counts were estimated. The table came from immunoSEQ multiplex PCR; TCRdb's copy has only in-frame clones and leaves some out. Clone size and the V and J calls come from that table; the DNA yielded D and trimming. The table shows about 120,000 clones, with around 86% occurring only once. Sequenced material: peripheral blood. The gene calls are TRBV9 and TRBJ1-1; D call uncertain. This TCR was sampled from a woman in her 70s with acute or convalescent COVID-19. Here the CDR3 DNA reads TGTGCCAGCAGCGTCTACGAAAACACTGAAGCTTTCTTT. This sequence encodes CASSVYENTEAFF.